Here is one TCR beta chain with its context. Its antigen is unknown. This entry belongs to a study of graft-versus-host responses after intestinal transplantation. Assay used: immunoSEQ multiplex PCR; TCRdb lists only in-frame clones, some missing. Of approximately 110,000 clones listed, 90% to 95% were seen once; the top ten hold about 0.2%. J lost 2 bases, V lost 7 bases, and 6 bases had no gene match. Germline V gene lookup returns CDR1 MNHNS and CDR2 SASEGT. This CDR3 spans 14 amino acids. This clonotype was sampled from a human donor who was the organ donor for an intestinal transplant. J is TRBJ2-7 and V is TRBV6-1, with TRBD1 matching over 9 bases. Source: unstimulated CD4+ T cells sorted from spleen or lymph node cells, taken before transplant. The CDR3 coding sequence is TGTGCCAGCACCTTGGGGACAGGGACCTACGAGCAGTACTTC. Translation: CASTLGTGTYEQYF.